This T cell receptor (beta chain) emerged from a study of OX40 agonist ivuxolimab in advanced cancers. Study-level background: Recorded diagnoses for dose-escalation patients were hepatocellular carcinoma, melanoma, renal cell or head and neck cancer. Study results and caveats: At 0.1 to 3.0 mg/kg and by week 6, CD4+ and CD8+ T cells in the blood had expanded clonally. Some nonresponders additionally presented with little normalized T-cell clonal expansion.

Between the trimmed V and J ends, which lost 0 bases and 2 bases, there was a span of 8 bases. Germline V gene lookup returns CDR1 SGHNT and CDR2 YENEEA. CDR3 length equals 14 residues. This clone turned up a few times. As yet, its antigen is unknown. Profiling relied on immunoSEQ multiplex PCR, and the TCRdb table lists in-frame clones only, not all of them. The sample yields under 80,000 clones, 85% seen once. The receptor's source is an adult with an advanced solid tumor such as melanoma, head and neck, liver or kidney cancer. Specimen: CD4+ or CD8+ T cells sorted from blood, collected in a trial of the OX40 agonist ivuxolimab. This sequence joins TRBV11-3 and TRBJ2-7; D perhaps matches TRBD2 (6 bases). Here the CDR3 DNA reads TGTGCCAGCAGCTTAGATCCGGGGGCCTACGAGCAGTACTTC. It translates to CASSLDPGAYEQYF.